This entry is about one TCR beta chain. How the authors handled the data: Amplification with reference gene primers provided the estimates of nucleated cell counts. The table came from immunoSEQ multiplex PCR; TCRdb's copy has only in-frame clones and leaves some out. That table furnishes V, J and clone size, whereas the DNA furnished D and trimming. The data contain approximately 18,000 clones, just under 90% of them singletons. Germline CDR1 LNHDA, CDR2 SQIVND (reference sequence). This CDR3 is 17 amino acids long. V trimming: 1 base; J trimming: 4 bases; junction bases outside the gene matches: 5. The data were taken from a study of blood T cell repertoires in COVID-19. Overall study context: COVID-19 samples collected from the United States, Italy and Spain covered acute and convalescent phases. Sample material is recorded as cDNA or gDNA derived from T cells, B-cell-depleted T cells, or PBMCs.

The source is a human donor in a cohort sampled during active COVID-19. The rearrangement joins TRBV19 to TRBJ2-7, with 15 bases that match TRBD2. The sample comprised peripheral blood. The CDR3 DNA sequence: TGTGCCAGTAGTATAGGCGGACTAGCGGGAGGGGGGTACGAGCAGTACTTC. The encoded protein is CASSIGGLAGGGYEQYF.